These T cell receptor beta chains were read from a single sample in a study of blood T cell repertoires in COVID-19. Method: immunoSEQ multiplex PCR; TCRdb's copy keeps in-frame clones and lacks some. The sample comprises roughly 350,000 clones, roughly 90% of which are singletons, and around 6.6% rests with the top ten. Sequences were obtained from peripheral blood. These receptors came from a woman in her seventies with COVID-19, enrolled during active disease. Both conserved end residues are part of each CDR3. A D gene is named only where the DNA matches it firmly. Size is stated for part of the rows, as once, few or many counts, or as a class when the clone is expanded.

-	TRBV15	TRBJ1-2	-	TGTGCCACCAGCAGAGGTACTATCGCTGGCTACACCTTC	CATSRGTIAGYTF
-	TRBV5-4	TRBJ2-3	-	TGTGCCAGCAGCTTGGCCACTACAAACACAGATACGCAGTATTTT	CASSLATTNTDTQYF
-	TRBV18	TRBJ1-3	-	TGTGCCAGCTCACCAGGTACAGCCTCTGGAAACACCATATATTTT	CASSPGTASGNTIYF
-	TRBV6-4	TRBJ1-3	-	TGTGCCAGCAGTGACAGGGGCCACACCATATATTTT	CASSDRGHTIYF
-	TRBV27	TRBJ2-2	-	TGTGCCAGCACTCGAGGTGCTCAAGCGGGCACCGGGGAGCTGTTTTTT	CASTRGAQAGTGELFF
TRBD1	TRBV12-3/TRBV12-4	TRBJ1-5	-	TGTGCCAGCAGTCAGGGGGCTAGGCAGCCCCAGCATTTT	CASSQGARQPQHF
-	TRBV7-2	TRBJ2-7	-	TGTGCCAGCAGCCCTCAGGGAAGGCGCGAGCAGTACTTC	CASSPQGRREQYF
-	TRBV30	TRBJ1-6	-	TGTGCCTGGGGTGCTGTGTATGGACAGAGAAATTCACCCCTCCACTTT	CAWGAVYGQRNSPLHF
-	TRBV4-1	TRBJ1-4	once	TGCGCCAGCAGCCAAGAACCGGGAGCAACTAATGAAAAACTGTTTTTT	CASSQEPGATNEKLFF
-	TRBV2	TRBJ2-5	-	TGTGCCAGCCTTAGGGGTGGCGGAAAAGAGACCCAGTACTTC	CASLRGGGKETQYF
-	TRBV5-1	TRBJ1-1	-	TGCGCCAGCAGCTCTGAGGTAGGCCTCCCTGAACTGAACACTGAAGCTTTCTTT	CASSSEVGLPELNTEAFF
TRBD1	TRBV5-8	TRBJ2-3	-	TGTGCCAGCAGCGGCGGACAGGGGAAAACGATCACAGATACGCAGTATTTT	CASSGGQGKTITDTQYF
TRBD1	TRBV19	TRBJ1-1	-	TGTGCCAGTAGTATACAGGGGGCGATGAACACTGAAGCTTTCTTT	CASSIQGAMNTEAFF
TRBD1	TRBV24-1	TRBJ2-7	-	TGTGCCACCAGTGATCGGACAGGACTCTCCTACGAGCAGTACTTC	CATSDRTGLSYEQYF